Included here is one TCR beta chain sequence, with context. Its antigen remains unidentified. This record comes from a study of regulatory T cells in long-lasting Graves disease. Points from the study as a whole: Because few samples were included, accuracy may have been lower. Segments TRBV28, TRBJ1-2 and TRBJ2-5 showed preferential usage in persistent disease. Newly diagnosed patients shared more than 750 public clonotypes; persistent patients shared approximately 2,900.

Time point described: persistent/refractory GD, antithyroid drugs over 5 years with positive TRAb. Isolated PBMC RNA provided the starting material for the TCR library. This CDR3 has 15 residues. Germline loops: CDR1 LNHDA, CDR2 SQIVND (reference sequence). V dropped 4 bases and J dropped 9; count of bases not matched to a gene: 12. The TCR beta library used iRepertoire HTBI primers with Arm-PCR amplification of CDR3. Original data processing: From all samples, identification returned some 15 TRBJ and approximately 63 TRBV segments. MiXCR was run by TCRdb on the multiplex PCR reads, yielding one entry per CDR3 protein. TCRdb's processing, not the authors' own work, is the source of the V and J calls. This sample has around 460,000 distinct CDR3 sequences, with 20% to 25% found just once.

The chain has TRBV19 and TRBJ2-7, with 10 bases matching TRBD1. The sequence came from a female donor with Graves disease. The sequencing here drew on peripheral blood mononuclear cells (PBMCs), taken when the disease was refractory, from a patient treated with antithyroid drugs. CDR3 residues: CASSTRDRGIRGQYF. As DNA, the CDR3 is TGTGCCAGTAGTACTCGGGACAGGGGAATACGCGGGCAGTACTTC.